These 17 T cell receptor beta chains originate from one sample sequenced in a study of Graves' ophthalmopathy and Graves' hyperthyroidism. Beta-chain TCR CDR3 regions were amplified from RNA transcripts. First-round RT-PCR employed HTBI primers, with a second-round multiplex PCR after it. TCRdb fed the multiplex PCR reads into MiXCR, producing one record per CDR3 protein. The data show over a million distinct CDR3 sequences, 35% to 40% seen once. The sequenced material came from peripheral blood or thyroid tissue (not recorded which). These receptors were taken from an adult man with Graves' hyperthyroidism.

V is TRBV20-1 and J is TRBJ1-5; TRBD1 might be the D (6 bases). Germline loops: CDR1 DFQATT, CDR2 SNEGSKA (reference sequence). The V and J ends lost 3 bases and 11 bases respectively, with 23 bases between them. There are 15 residues in the CDR3. The CDR3 DNA follows: TGCAGTGCTAGCCCCCCGACAGGTCGGTGGGAGACCCAGCATTTT. This gives the protein CSASPPTGRWETQHF.

V gene TRBV2 combines with J gene TRBJ2-1, with 8 bases fitting TRBD2. CDR1 is SNHLY, CDR2 FYNNEI, per germline. The CDR3 totals 16 residues. After removal of 7 bases from V and 1 base from J, the junction contained 9 bases not matched to a gene. In DNA, the CDR3 is TGTGCCAGCAACGGCGAGCGGGGGCTATCCTACAATGAGCAGTTCTTC. This codes for CASNGERGLSYNEQFF.

DNA of the CDR3: TGTGCCAGCAGTTATGCAGGGGGATTCTCCTACGAGCAGTACTTC. Translation gives CASSYAGGFSYEQYF. V is TRBV27 and J is TRBJ2-7; 7 nucleotides agree with TRBD1. CDR1 MNHEY and CDR2 SMNVEV come from the germline V gene (reference sequence). The CDR3 extends over 15 amino acids. After removal of 4 bases from V and 0 bases from J, the junction contained 6 bases not matched to a gene.

This clonotype was found many times. The rearrangement links TRBV29-1 to TRBJ2-5; weak D call: TRBD1 (6 bases). Per germline, CDR1 SQVTM and CDR2 ANQGSEA. The ends were cut back, 7 bases at V and 4 bases at J, with 13 bases in the middle. This CDR3 comprises 12 residues. This chain's CDR3 is CSAVPGAETQYF. The CDR3 region has the DNA TGCAGCGCCGTTCCAGGGGCAGAGACCCAGTACTTC.

The chain links TRBV29-1 to TRBJ1-2; 7 bases map to TRBD1. The CDR3 contains 10 residues. Losses at the gene ends were 4 bases for V and 12 bases for J; bases not matched to a gene: 5. CDR1 SQVTM and CDR2 ANQGSEA come from the germline V gene. This CDR3 reads CSVAGGGHTF. The CDR3 region has the DNA TGCAGCGTTGCAGGAGGGGGCCACACCTTC. Supplemented by reference TRBV29-1 and TRBJ1-2, the full variable domain reads SAVISQKPSRDICQRGTSLTIQCQVDSQVTMMFWYRQQPGQSLTLIATANQGSEATYESGFVIDKFPISRPNLTFSTLTVSNMSPEDSSIYLCSVAGGGHTFGSGTRLTVV.

The chain carries TRBV10-3 and TRBJ1-4, with D possibly matching TRBD1 (5 bases). CDR1 is ENHRY and CDR2 is SYGVKD in the germline V gene. Trimming shortened V by 10 bases and J by 8 bases, and 14 bases separated the two germline ends. This CDR3 comprises 12 residues. The DNA of the CDR3 is TGTGCCACCACCGACAGTTGGGAAAAACTGTTTTTT. Residues: CATTDSWEKLFF.

This clonotype has a count of ten or more. The chain couples TRBV7-9 to TRBJ2-2; 10 bases match TRBD1. CDR3 length: 17 amino acids. The V gene's germline CDR1 is SEHNR and CDR2 FQNEAQ (reference sequence). V gave up 4 bases and J gave up 2 bases; unmatched junction bases: 7. CDR3 loop: CASSSTGGRKNTGELFF. The CDR3 bases are TGTGCCAGCAGCTCGACAGGGGGCCGTAAAAACACCGGGGAGCTGTTTTTT.

On this clonotype itself: A much larger clone sits a single nucleotide away, making a read error possible. The chain combines TRBV10-3 with TRBJ2-7; TRBD1 agrees at 8 bases. Germline lookup yields CDR1 ENHRY and CDR2 SYGVKD. There are 15 residues in the CDR3. With V trimmed by 3 bases and J by 3 bases, 7 bases remained unmatched. The CDR3 region is CAISDRGQVGYEQYF. The DNA of the CDR3 is TGTGCCATCAGTGATCGGGGACAGGTTGGCTACGAGCAGTACTTC.

This chain links TRBV6-1 with TRBJ1-5; the D is unclear. Trimming pared 4 bases from V and 7 bases from J, leaving 14 bases between. This CDR3 has 14 residues. In germline, CDR1 is MNHNS, CDR2 SASEGT. DNA of the CDR3: TGTGCCAGCAGTGCTTCGCAGTCTGGACAGCCCCAGCATTTT. Translated, it gives CASSASQSGQPQHF.

The sample holds many counts of this clonotype. The rearrangement links TRBV20-1 to TRBJ1-3, with a possible D match to TRBD1 (5 bases). Trimming left V 1 base short and J 1 base short, with 11 bases between. The CDR3 is 15 residues long. Germline V CDR1 and CDR2: DFQATT, SNEGSKA (reference sequence). For the CDR3, the DNA is TGCAGTGCTAGAGTTCCAGGGCGTTCTGGAAACACCATATATTTT. Its translation: CSARVPGRSGNTIYF.

This chain uses TRBV25-1 with TRBJ1-2; D might be TRBD1 (5 bases). Per the germline V gene, CDR1 is MGHDK and CDR2 is SYGVNS. Trimming shortened V by 1 base and J by 8 bases, and 17 bases separated the two germline ends. CDR3 length equals 15 residues. CDR3 DNA sequence: TGTGCCAGCAGTGAATCTTTCGGGACCTACCCCGGCTACACCTTC. It encodes CASSESFGTYPGYTF.

In this sample, this clonotype turned up a few times. The rearrangement links TRBV4-3 to TRBJ2-5, with D perhaps assigned TRBD1 or TRBD2 (5 bases each). Germline V lookup: CDR1 LGHNA, CDR2 YSLEER. The CDR3 runs 16 residues. Between the trimmed V and J ends, which lost 1 base and 5 bases, there was a span of 17 bases. CDR3 loop: CASSQVSALAGETQYF. The CDR3 bases are TGCGCCAGCAGCCAAGTCAGTGCCCTAGCAGGGGAGACCCAGTACTTC.

This clonotype was seen many times. V usage is TRBV29-1 and J usage is TRBJ2-7; maybe TRBD1 (7 bases). The V gene's germline CDR1 is SQVTM and CDR2 ANQGSEA. Trimming removed 4 bases at V and 6 bases at J, with 16 bases between. The CDR3 has 13 amino acids. The CDR3 loop reads CSVGRRGESEQYF. In DNA form, the CDR3 reads TGCAGCGTTGGGCGCAGGGGGGAAAGCGAGCAGTACTTC.

In the case of this clonotype: Relative to the germline gene, one junction end is altered; a read error may explain this. The chain carries TRBV7-8 and TRBJ2-7; 7 bases align to TRBD2. The germline gives CDR1 SGHVS, CDR2 FQNEAQ. This CDR3 has 15 amino acids. The CDR3 sequence is CSSSPYRGRANEQYF. The CDR3 DNA reads as TGTTCCAGCAGCCCTTATCGGGGGAGGGCCAACGAGCAGTACTTC.

This clonotype was seen many times. J is TRBJ1-6 and V is TRBV19, with a weak D call TRBD1 (6 bases). The V gene's germline CDR1 is LNHDA and CDR2 SQIVND (reference sequence). The CDR3 loop spans 13 amino acids. V was pared by 10 bases and J by 10 bases, with 17 bases between. Written as DNA, the CDR3 is TGTGCCACGTCCCCCTCACAGGGATCACCCCTCCACTTT. Amino acids: CATSPSQGSPLHF.

The chain joins TRBV5-1 to TRBJ1-4; 7 nucleotides line up with TRBD1. The ends lost 0 bases at V and 3 bases at J; junction bases unmatched: 5. The CDR3 totals 16 residues. Germline CDR1 SGHRS, CDR2 YFSETQ. The CDR3 reads CASSLGRGLANEKLFF. In DNA form, the CDR3 reads TGCGCCAGCAGCTTGGGAAGGGGGCTTGCTAATGAAAAACTGTTTTTT. The complete variable domain, with remaining parts taken from reference TRBV5-1 and TRBJ1-4, reads KAGVTQTPRYLIKTRGQQVTLSCSPISGHRSVSWYQQTPGQGLQFLFEYFSETQRNKGNFPGRFSGRQFSNSRSEMNVSTLELGDSALYLCASSLGRGLANEKLFFGSGTQLSVL.

To note about this clonotype: The CDR3 ends on some other residue instead of the conserved phenylalanine or tryptophan, so this is likely a read error. The DNA is omitted, as the CDR3 cannot be located on it reliably, and the CDR3 follows TCRdb's listing. V is TRBV10-3 and J is TRBJ2-6; TRBD1 is the table's D call and was not checked against the DNA. The CDR3 is 8 residues long, ends included. Germline CDR1 and CDR2: ENHRY and SYGVKD. CDR3 sequence: CAIRSPGQ.